The rows below give T cell receptor beta chains drawn from one sample of a study of regulatory T cells in long-lasting Graves disease. TCRdb analysed the multiplex PCR reads with MiXCR anew, one entry per CDR3 protein. The sample lists some 420,000 distinct CDR3 sequences, 20% to 25% occurring once. Here the sequenced sample was peripheral blood mononuclear cells (PBMCs), taken when the disease was refractory, from a patient treated with antithyroid drugs. These receptors were collected from a female donor with Graves disease. Both conserved end residues are part of each CDR3. Fields, in order: clone size, V gene, J gene, D gene, CDR3 protein, CDR3 DNA. The D gene is left open where the match is weak. Clone size is not always given. Where it is, it says once, few, many or a class for expanded clones.

clone size: NA; V gene: TRBV5-1; J gene: TRBJ2-5; D gene: NA; CDR3 protein: CASSLGGTTQETQYF; CDR3 DNA: TGCGCCAGCAGCTTGGGGGGGACCACCCAAGAGACCCAGTACTTC
clone size: few; V gene: TRBV28; J gene: TRBJ2-3; D gene: TRBD2; CDR3 protein: CASSPASGPSTDTQYF; CDR3 DNA: TGTGCCAGCAGTCCCGCTAGCGGGCCGAGCACAGATACGCAGTATTTT
clone size: many; V gene: TRBV28; J gene: TRBJ1-5; D gene: TRBD1; CDR3 protein: CASSGQVGNQPQHF; CDR3 DNA: TGTGCCAGCAGTGGACAGGTGGGCAATCAGCCCCAGCATTTT
clone size: many; V gene: TRBV28; J gene: TRBJ2-7; D gene: NA; CDR3 protein: CASSPLLGSYEQYF; CDR3 DNA: TGTGCCAGCAGCCCCCTCCTAGGGTCCTACGAGCAGTACTTC
clone size: few; V gene: TRBV7-9; J gene: TRBJ1-3; D gene: TRBD1; CDR3 protein: CASSYPGQTSSGNTIYF; CDR3 DNA: TGTGCCAGCAGCTACCCGGGACAGACGAGCTCTGGAAACACCATATATTTT
clone size: many; V gene: TRBV28; J gene: TRBJ1-6; D gene: NA; CDR3 protein: CASSSTLGGANSPLHF; CDR3 DNA: TGTGCCAGCAGTTCAACTCTGGGAGGGGCAAATTCACCCCTCCACTTT
clone size: NA; V gene: TRBV7-2; J gene: TRBJ1-1; D gene: NA; CDR3 protein: CASSRITGNTEAFF; CDR3 DNA: TGTGCCAGCAGCCGTATTACAGGGAACACTGAAGCTTTCTTT
clone size: many; V gene: TRBV13; J gene: TRBJ2-2; D gene: NA; CDR3 protein: CASSLATEPANTGELFF; CDR3 DNA: TGTGCCAGCAGCTTAGCGACGGAGCCCGCGAACACCGGGGAGCTGTTTTTT
clone size: NA; V gene: TRBV20-1; J gene: TRBJ1-5; D gene: NA; CDR3 protein: CSAQRGPQHF; CDR3 DNA: TGCAGTGCCCAACGGGGGCCCCAGCATTTT
clone size: many; V gene: TRBV28; J gene: TRBJ1-1; D gene: NA; CDR3 protein: CASRRPESRAFF; CDR3 DNA: TGTGCCAGCAGGAGACCAGAGAGTCGAGCTTTCTTT
clone size: NA; V gene: TRBV5-1; J gene: TRBJ1-4; D gene: TRBD1; CDR3 protein: CASSSYRGANEKLFF; CDR3 DNA: TGCGCCAGCAGCTCCTACAGGGGCGCTAATGAAAAACTGTTTTTT
clone size: few; V gene: TRBV20-1; J gene: TRBJ1-5; D gene: NA; CDR3 protein: CSARSFGNQPQHF; CDR3 DNA: TGCAGTGCTAGATCTTTCGGGAATCAGCCCCAGCATTTT
clone size: NA; V gene: TRBV13; J gene: TRBJ2-2; D gene: NA; CDR3 protein: CASSLIQGPTGELFF; CDR3 DNA: TGTGCCAGCAGCTTAATCCAGGGACCAACCGGGGAGCTGTTTTTT
clone size: many; V gene: TRBV10-3; J gene: TRBJ1-1; D gene: NA; CDR3 protein: CAIKPGREYTEAFF; CDR3 DNA: TGTGCCATCAAGCCGGGACGGGAGTACACTGAAGCTTTCTTT
clone size: many; V gene: TRBV6-1; J gene: TRBJ1-2; D gene: NA; CDR3 protein: CASRSQANYGYTF; CDR3 DNA: TGTGCCAGCAGGTCCCAAGCTAACTATGGCTACACCTTC
clone size: NA; V gene: TRBV7-9; J gene: TRBJ1-6; D gene: NA; CDR3 protein: CASSLAGGSPLHF; CDR3 DNA: TGTGCCAGCAGCTTAGCGGGAGGGTCACCCCTCCACTTT
clone size: NA; V gene: TRBV7-8; J gene: TRBJ2-3; D gene: TRBD2; CDR3 protein: CASSFLAGSPDTQYF; CDR3 DNA: TGTGCCAGCAGCTTCTTAGCGGGAAGCCCGGATACGCAGTATTTT
clone size: many; V gene: TRBV12-3/TRBV12-4; J gene: TRBJ1-4; D gene: NA; CDR3 protein: CASSPGPINEKLFF; CDR3 DNA: TGTGCCAGCAGTCCGGGACCGATTAATGAAAAACTGTTTTTT
clone size: many; V gene: TRBV7-2; J gene: TRBJ2-5; D gene: NA; CDR3 protein: CASSQGQEGETQYF; CDR3 DNA: TGTGCCAGCAGCCAGGGGCAGGAGGGGGAGACCCAGTACTTC
clone size: many; V gene: TRBV7-9; J gene: TRBJ1-2; D gene: NA; CDR3 protein: CASSVDGYDYTF; CDR3 DNA: TGTGCCAGCAGCGTTGACGGGTACGACTACACCTTC
clone size: NA; V gene: TRBV9; J gene: TRBJ1-3; D gene: TRBD1; CDR3 protein: CASSVGTGENTIYF; CDR3 DNA: TGTGCCAGCAGCGTGGGGACAGGGGAAAACACCATATATTTT
clone size: NA; V gene: TRBV4-2; J gene: TRBJ2-4; D gene: NA; CDR3 protein: CASSQEGKNIQYF; CDR3 DNA: TGTGCCAGCAGCCAAGAAGGGAAAAACATTCAGTACTTC
clone size: NA; V gene: TRBV7-2; J gene: TRBJ2-5; D gene: TRBD2; CDR3 protein: CASSSRGGGGETQYF; CDR3 DNA: TGTGCCAGCAGCTCTCGGGGGGGGGGAGGAGAGACCCAGTACTTC
clone size: many; V gene: TRBV19; J gene: TRBJ1-1; D gene: NA; CDR3 protein: CASKWWDSHPREAFF; CDR3 DNA: TGTGCCAGTAAGTGGTGGGACTCTCACCCCAGGGAAGCTTTCTTT
clone size: NA; V gene: TRBV2; J gene: TRBJ2-1; D gene: NA; CDR3 protein: CASIETGPSYNEQFF; CDR3 DNA: TGTGCCAGCATCGAAACAGGGCCGTCCTACAATGAGCAGTTCTTC
clone size: NA; V gene: TRBV19; J gene: TRBJ2-5; D gene: NA; CDR3 protein: CASSTRDLAGETQYF; CDR3 DNA: TGTGCCAGTAGTACCAGGGATCTAGCTGGGGAGACCCAGTACTTC
clone size: NA; V gene: TRBV24-1; J gene: TRBJ2-5; D gene: TRBD1; CDR3 protein: CATSDRDRGRGETQYF; CDR3 DNA: TGTGCCACCAGTGATCGGGACAGGGGGCGTGGGGAGACCCAGTACTTC
clone size: NA; V gene: TRBV11-2; J gene: TRBJ2-7; D gene: NA; CDR3 protein: CASKALSGTPLF; CDR3 DNA: TGTGCCAGCAAGGCCCTGTCCGGGACTCCTCTTTTC
clone size: many; V gene: TRBV2; J gene: TRBJ2-5; D gene: TRBD2; CDR3 protein: CASTTERDQEAQYF; CDR3 DNA: TGTGCCAGTACGACTGAGCGGGACCAAGAGGCCCAGTACTTC
clone size: NA; V gene: TRBV28; J gene: TRBJ2-1; D gene: TRBD2; CDR3 protein: CASSRALAGASNEQFF; CDR3 DNA: TGTGCCAGCAGTCGCGCGCTAGCGGGAGCCTCCAATGAGCAGTTCTTC
clone size: few; V gene: TRBV11-2; J gene: TRBJ2-1; D gene: TRBD2; CDR3 protein: CASSLFSILAGSYNEQFF; CDR3 DNA: TGTGCCAGCAGCTTATTCAGTATACTAGCGGGCTCCTACAATGAGCAGTTCTTC
clone size: many; V gene: TRBV7-2; J gene: TRBJ1-2; D gene: TRBD1; CDR3 protein: CASSSTMTGKSYTF; CDR3 DNA: TGTGCCAGCAGCTCCACCATGACAGGGAAGAGCTACACCTTC
clone size: many; V gene: TRBV29-1; J gene: TRBJ2-7; D gene: TRBD1; CDR3 protein: CSVEVGTGAYEQYF; CDR3 DNA: TGCAGCGTTGAGGTCGGGACAGGGGCCTACGAGCAGTACTTC
clone size: few; V gene: TRBV7-2; J gene: TRBJ1-3; D gene: NA; CDR3 protein: CASSAVGNTIYF; CDR3 DNA: TGTGCCAGCAGCGCGGTTGGAAACACCATATATTTT
clone size: many; V gene: TRBV28; J gene: TRBJ1-1; D gene: NA; CDR3 protein: CASTHLSAGNTEAFF; CDR3 DNA: TGTGCCAGCACCCACCTATCAGCAGGGAACACTGAAGCTTTCTTT
clone size: NA; V gene: TRBV28; J gene: TRBJ2-4; D gene: NA; CDR3 protein: CASSTGTPGGRYF; CDR3 DNA: TGTGCCAGCAGTACCGGGACGCCTGGAGGTCGGTACTTC
clone size: many; V gene: TRBV2; J gene: TRBJ2-5; D gene: NA; CDR3 protein: CASRHPLKETQYF; CDR3 DNA: TGTGCCAGCAGACATCCCCTGAAAGAGACCCAGTACTTC
clone size: few; V gene: TRBV6-1; J gene: TRBJ2-2; D gene: TRBD2; CDR3 protein: CASTEIGYRAGGWTGELFF; CDR3 DNA: TGTGCCAGCACTGAGATCGGGTATAGGGCGGGAGGGTGGACCGGGGAGCTGTTTTTT
clone size: NA; V gene: TRBV6-4; J gene: TRBJ2-1; D gene: TRBD2; CDR3 protein: CASSPSGRRGNEQFF; CDR3 DNA: TGTGCCAGCAGTCCTAGCGGGAGACGAGGCAATGAGCAGTTCTTC
clone size: NA; V gene: TRBV28; J gene: TRBJ2-4; D gene: NA; CDR3 protein: CASSSTGAKNIQYF; CDR3 DNA: TGTGCCAGCAGTTCCACGGGGGCCAAAAACATTCAGTACTTC
clone size: NA; V gene: TRBV7-3; J gene: TRBJ2-3; D gene: NA; CDR3 protein: CASSRGRTDTQYF; CDR3 DNA: TGTGCCAGCAGCCGAGGTCGCACAGATACGCAGTATTTT
clone size: NA; V gene: TRBV10-2; J gene: TRBJ2-7; D gene: TRBD2; CDR3 protein: CASSERLAGVSEQYF; CDR3 DNA: TGCGCCAGCAGTGAGCGACTAGCGGGGGTAAGCGAGCAGTACTTC
clone size: NA; V gene: TRBV19; J gene: TRBJ1-4; D gene: NA; CDR3 protein: CATTSQRNEKLFF; CDR3 DNA: TGTGCCACTACATCGCAGAGGAATGAAAAACTGTTTTTT
clone size: NA; V gene: TRBV27; J gene: TRBJ1-1; D gene: TRBD1; CDR3 protein: CASSLSGQPNTEAFF; CDR3 DNA: TGTGCCAGCAGTTTATCGGGACAGCCGAACACTGAAGCTTTCTTT
clone size: NA; V gene: TRBV5-1; J gene: TRBJ1-2; D gene: NA; CDR3 protein: CASSFDDRPYGYTF; CDR3 DNA: TGCGCCAGCAGCTTCGATGACAGGCCCTATGGCTACACCTTC
clone size: NA; V gene: TRBV20-1; J gene: TRBJ2-3; D gene: NA; CDR3 protein: CSAKSGTSTDTQYF; CDR3 DNA: TGCAGTGCTAAGTCCGGGACCAGCACAGATACGCAGTATTTT
clone size: NA; V gene: TRBV11-2; J gene: TRBJ1-1; D gene: NA; CDR3 protein: CASSLSEDTEAFF; CDR3 DNA: TGTGCCAGCAGCTTGTCCGAGGACACTGAAGCTTTCTTT
clone size: few; V gene: TRBV10-3; J gene: TRBJ1-1; D gene: NA; CDR3 protein: CAISPGTEYTEAFF; CDR3 DNA: TGTGCCATCAGTCCCGGGACGGAGTACACTGAAGCTTTCTTT
clone size: NA; V gene: TRBV24-1; J gene: TRBJ1-4; D gene: NA; CDR3 protein: CATSAYASEKLFF; CDR3 DNA: TGTGCCACCAGTGCCTATGCGAGTGAAAAACTGTTTTTT
clone size: few; V gene: TRBV20-1; J gene: TRBJ1-4; D gene: NA; CDR3 protein: CSARASNEKLFF; CDR3 DNA: TGCAGTGCTAGAGCTTCTAATGAAAAACTGTTTTTT
clone size: many; V gene: TRBV20-1; J gene: TRBJ2-5; D gene: NA; CDR3 protein: CSARDSYQETQYF; CDR3 DNA: TGCAGTGCACGGGACTCGTACCAAGAGACCCAGTACTTC
clone size: many; V gene: TRBV20-1; J gene: TRBJ1-4; D gene: NA; CDR3 protein: CSAVSLQGEGTNEKLFF; CDR3 DNA: TGCAGTGCCGTCTCACTCCAGGGCGAGGGAACTAATGAAAAACTGTTTTTT
clone size: many; V gene: TRBV12-3/TRBV12-4; J gene: TRBJ1-2; D gene: NA; CDR3 protein: CASGKGQFYGYTF; CDR3 DNA: TGTGCCAGCGGGAAAGGACAGTTCTATGGCTACACCTTC
clone size: few; V gene: TRBV7-2; J gene: TRBJ2-7; D gene: TRBD2; CDR3 protein: CASSLAISGSSYEQYF; CDR3 DNA: TGTGCCAGCAGCTTAGCAATTAGCGGGAGCTCCTACGAGCAGTACTTC
clone size: NA; V gene: TRBV7-6; J gene: TRBJ2-1; D gene: TRBD1; CDR3 protein: CASTQGASYNEQFF; CDR3 DNA: TGTGCCAGCACGCAGGGGGCGAGTTACAATGAGCAGTTCTTC
clone size: many; V gene: TRBV5-1; J gene: TRBJ2-7; D gene: TRBD1; CDR3 protein: CASSSGQGGYEQYF; CDR3 DNA: TGCGCCAGCAGCTCTGGACAGGGGGGCTACGAGCAGTACTTC
clone size: NA; V gene: TRBV5-1; J gene: TRBJ2-4; D gene: TRBD1; CDR3 protein: CAGSLGRDSNIQYF; CDR3 DNA: TGCGCCGGCAGCTTGGGTCGGGACAGCAACATTCAGTACTTC
clone size: NA; V gene: TRBV7-2; J gene: TRBJ1-2; D gene: NA; CDR3 protein: CASSLEGGPEYGYTF; CDR3 DNA: TGTGCCAGCAGCTTAGAAGGGGGACCGGAATATGGCTACACCTTC
clone size: NA; V gene: TRBV3-1; J gene: TRBJ1-1; D gene: NA; CDR3 protein: CASSPVGYQAFF; CDR3 DNA: TGTGCCAGCAGCCCCGTCGGGTATCAAGCTTTCTTT